Each of the 10 T cell receptor beta chains below was sequenced from the same sample in a study of tumor and adjacent non-tumor tissue in lung cancer. Three rounds of nested PCR, following a modified ARM-PCR protocol, produced the TCRbeta library. TCRdb fed the multiplex PCR reads into MiXCR, producing one record per CDR3 protein. The sample yields over 40,000 distinct CDR3 sequences, about 80% seen once. This sample's RNA came from whole unsorted tissue. This non-tumor lung sample came from over 3 cm beyond the tumor edge. Sequencing was performed on distant non-tumor lung tissue. These receptors were taken from a woman aged 55-75 years with non-small cell lung cancer.

Turning to this clonotype: One end of the junction fails to match germline, which may point to a read error. The chain links TRBV29-1 to TRBJ1-1; 7 nucleotides align to TRBD1. Germline loops: CDR1 SQVTM, CDR2 ANQGSEA. This CDR3 spans 14 amino acids. CDR3 sequence: CSAGPDGTVFEGFF. The CDR3 bases are TGCAGCGCTGGTCCCGATGGGACAGTGTTTGAAGGTTTCTTT.

Details on this clonotype: The junction departs from the called germline gene at one end, perhaps through a read error. The chain uses TRBV12-3 or TRBV12-4 and TRBJ2-3; perhaps TRBD1 as D (6 bases). This CDR3 region has 13 residues. The CDR3, as DNA: TGTACCAGCAGTTTTGGGCGGACAGATACACAGTATTTT. It codes for CTSSFGRTDTQYF.

With regard to this clonotype: The conserved final phenylalanine or tryptophan is absent from the CDR3, which likely points to a read error. The rearrangement uses TRBV11-2 and TRBJ2-7; D gene unclear. The germline V gene has CDR1 SGHAT and CDR2 FQNNGV. The length of the CDR3 is 13 residues. Trimming took off 10 bases at V and 4 bases at J, with 17 bases between the two ends. The CDR3: CAISSLGLYEQYL. CDR3 bases: TGTGCCATCAGTTCCCTCGGGCTATACGAGCAGTACTTA.

This clonotype was seen many times. The rearrangement joins TRBV7-2 to TRBJ2-2, with a tentative D call TRBD2 (6 bases). V lost 3 bases to trimming and J lost 6 bases, with 14 bases between them. The CDR3 length is 15 residues. Germline assignment: CDR1 SGHTA and CDR2 FQGNSA. CDR3 sequence (DNA): TGTGCCAGCAGCTTTCCCCGGGGGAGGTCCGGGGAGCTGTTTTTT. Translating gives CASSFPRGRSGELFF.

As to this clonotype: One junction end does not reproduce the germline sequence, and a read error may be involved. The chain uses TRBV11-2 and TRBJ2-5; D is possibly TRBD1 or TRBD2 (7 bases each). The CDR3 sequence is 15 residues long. Germline V gives CDR1 SGHAT, CDR2 FQNNGV. The CDR3 loop is CTSREGARGTETQNF. In DNA, the CDR3 is TGTACTAGCAGGGAGGGGGCGCGGGGTACAGAGACCCAGAACTTC.

In the case of this clonotype: This CDR3 is missing its conserved last phenylalanine or tryptophan, likely due to a read error. This chain links TRBV7-2 with TRBJ2-3; D uncertain. This CDR3 has 12 amino acids. Germline values: CDR1 SGHTA, CDR2 FQGNSA. Trimming stripped 5 bases from V and 3 bases from J, with 6 bases between. DNA for the CDR3: TGTGCCAGCAGCCCCTCTACAGATACGCAGTATTAT. It yields the protein CASSPSTDTQYY.

The chain combines TRBV4-1 with TRBJ2-2; D may be TRBD1 (5 bases). The germline gives CDR1 MGHRA, CDR2 YSYEKL. This CDR3 region has 15 residues. V lost 7 bases and J lost 3, with 15 bases in between. CDR3 sequence reads: CASNQNDSDTGELFF. The CDR3 DNA sequence: TGCGCCAGCAACCAGAACGACAGTGACACCGGGGAGCTGTTTTTT.

Details on this clonotype: The final CDR3 position lacks the conserved phenylalanine or tryptophan, pointing to a likely read error. It is unclear where the CDR3 begins or ends on the DNA, so no DNA is shown, and the CDR3 is as TCRdb lists it. The CDR3 here is CASSLLWDSPLHL. This chain joins TRBV5-5 and TRBJ1-6. The CDR3 contains 13 residues when both ends are counted. The V gene's germline CDR1 is SGHKS and CDR2 YYEKEE (reference sequence).

Notes on this clonotype: At one end, the junction sequence differs from germline, possibly due to a read error. This chain links TRBV12-3 or TRBV12-4 with TRBJ1-2; TRBD1 matches at 7 bases. This CDR3 has 15 amino acids. CDR3 nucleotide sequence: TGTACCAGCAGGTCCGGGACAGCAACTAACTATGGCTACACCTTT. Its translation is CTSRSGTATNYGYTF.

This clonotype was observed a handful of times. The rearrangement links TRBV20-1 to TRBJ2-7; D tentatively reads TRBD1 or TRBD2 (6 bases each). The V and J ends lost 0 bases and 6 bases respectively, with 18 bases between them. The CDR3 extends over 15 amino acids. CDR1 is DFQATT, CDR2 SNEGSKA, per germline (reference sequence). CDR3 loop: CSARDQGTGLGEQYF. In DNA form, the CDR3 reads TGCAGTGCTAGAGATCAGGGGACTGGCCTCGGCGAGCAGTACTTC.